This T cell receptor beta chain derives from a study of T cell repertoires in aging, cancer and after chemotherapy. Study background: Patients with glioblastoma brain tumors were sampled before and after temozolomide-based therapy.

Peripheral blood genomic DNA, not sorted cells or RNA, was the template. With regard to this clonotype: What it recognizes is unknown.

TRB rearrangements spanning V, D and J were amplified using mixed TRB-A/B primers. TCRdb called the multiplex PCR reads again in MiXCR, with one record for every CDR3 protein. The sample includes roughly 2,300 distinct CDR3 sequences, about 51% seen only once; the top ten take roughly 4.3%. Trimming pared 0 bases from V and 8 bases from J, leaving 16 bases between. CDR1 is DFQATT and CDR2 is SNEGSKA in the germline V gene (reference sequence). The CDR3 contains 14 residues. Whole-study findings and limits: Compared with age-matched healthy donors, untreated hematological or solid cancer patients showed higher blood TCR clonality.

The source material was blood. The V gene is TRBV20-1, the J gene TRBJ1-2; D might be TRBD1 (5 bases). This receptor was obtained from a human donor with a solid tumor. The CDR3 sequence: CSARDGGTYHGYTF. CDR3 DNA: TGCAGTGCTAGAGATGGAGGGACCTATCACGGCTACACCTTC.